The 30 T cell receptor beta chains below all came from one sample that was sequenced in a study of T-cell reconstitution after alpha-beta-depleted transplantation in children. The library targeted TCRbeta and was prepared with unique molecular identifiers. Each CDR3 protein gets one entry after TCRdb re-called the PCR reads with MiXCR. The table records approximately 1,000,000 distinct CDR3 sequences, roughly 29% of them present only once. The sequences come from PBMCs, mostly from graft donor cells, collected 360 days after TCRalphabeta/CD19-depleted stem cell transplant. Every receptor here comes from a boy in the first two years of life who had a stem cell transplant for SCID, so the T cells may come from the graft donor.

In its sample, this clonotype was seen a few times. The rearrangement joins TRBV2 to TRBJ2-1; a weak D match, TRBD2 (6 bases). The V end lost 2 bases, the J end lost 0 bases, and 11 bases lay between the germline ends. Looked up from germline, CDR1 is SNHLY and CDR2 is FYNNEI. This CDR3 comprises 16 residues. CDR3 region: CASSETAGHSYNEQFF. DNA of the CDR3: TGTGCCAGCAGTGAAACGGCGGGGCACTCCTACAATGAGCAGTTCTTC.

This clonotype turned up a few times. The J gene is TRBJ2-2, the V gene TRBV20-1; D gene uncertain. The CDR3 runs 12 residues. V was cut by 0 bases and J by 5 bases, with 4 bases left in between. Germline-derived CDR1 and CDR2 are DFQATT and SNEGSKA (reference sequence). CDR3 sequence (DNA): TGCAGTGCTAGAGAGGGGACCGGGGAGCTGTTTTTT. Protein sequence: CSAREGTGELFF.

The CDR3 nucleotides read TGTGCCTGGCGTCGGACAGGGTATTTTGGTTCGGGATATAATTCACCCCTCCACTTT. This sequence encodes CAWRRTGYFGSGYNSPLHF. V and J are TRBV30 and TRBJ1-6, with TRBD1 matching 8 bases. CDR3 size: 19 residues. The junction had 19 bases not matched to a gene; V was cut back by 5 bases and J by 4 bases. The V gene's germline CDR1 is GTSNPN and CDR2 SVGIG (reference sequence).

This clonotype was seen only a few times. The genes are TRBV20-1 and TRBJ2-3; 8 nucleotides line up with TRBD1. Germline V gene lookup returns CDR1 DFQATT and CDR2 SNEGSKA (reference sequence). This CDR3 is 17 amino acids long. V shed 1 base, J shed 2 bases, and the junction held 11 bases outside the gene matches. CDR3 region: CSARVRTGKTITDTQYF. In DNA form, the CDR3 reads TGCAGTGCTAGAGTTAGGACAGGGAAGACCATCACAGATACGCAGTATTTT.

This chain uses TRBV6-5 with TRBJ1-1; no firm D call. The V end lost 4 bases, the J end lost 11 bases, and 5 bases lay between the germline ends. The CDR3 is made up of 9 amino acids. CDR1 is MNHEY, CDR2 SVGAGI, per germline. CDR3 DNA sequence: TGTGCCAGCAGTTCGGTGGCTTTCTTT. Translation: CASSSVAFF.

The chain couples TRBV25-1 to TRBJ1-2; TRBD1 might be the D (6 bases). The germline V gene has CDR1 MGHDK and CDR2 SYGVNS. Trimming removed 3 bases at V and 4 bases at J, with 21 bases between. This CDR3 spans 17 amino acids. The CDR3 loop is CASSEVGGSGQIYGYTF. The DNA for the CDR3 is TGTGCCAGCAGTGAGGTCGGAGGGTCCGGACAGATCTATGGCTACACCTTC.

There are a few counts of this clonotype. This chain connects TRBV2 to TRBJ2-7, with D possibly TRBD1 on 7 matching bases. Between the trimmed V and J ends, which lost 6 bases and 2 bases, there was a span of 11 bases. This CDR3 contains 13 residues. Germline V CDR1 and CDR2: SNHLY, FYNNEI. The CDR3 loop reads CASRARGAYEQYF. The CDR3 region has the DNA TGTGCCAGCAGGGCCAGGGGGGCCTACGAGCAGTACTTC.

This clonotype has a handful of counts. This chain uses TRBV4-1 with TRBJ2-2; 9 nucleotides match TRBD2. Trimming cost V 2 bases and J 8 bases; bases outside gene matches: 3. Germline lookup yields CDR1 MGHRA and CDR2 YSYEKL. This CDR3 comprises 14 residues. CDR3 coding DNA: TGCGCCAGCAGCCAACCCGGACTAGCGGGGGAGCTGTTTTTT. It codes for CASSQPGLAGELFF.

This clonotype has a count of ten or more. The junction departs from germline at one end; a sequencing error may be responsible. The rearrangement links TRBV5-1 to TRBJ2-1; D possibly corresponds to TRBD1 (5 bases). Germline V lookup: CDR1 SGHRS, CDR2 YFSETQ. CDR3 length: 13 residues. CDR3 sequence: CASSRGAGNEQFF. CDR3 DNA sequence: TGTGCCAGCTCGCGCGGCGCAGGGAATGAGCAGTTCTTC.

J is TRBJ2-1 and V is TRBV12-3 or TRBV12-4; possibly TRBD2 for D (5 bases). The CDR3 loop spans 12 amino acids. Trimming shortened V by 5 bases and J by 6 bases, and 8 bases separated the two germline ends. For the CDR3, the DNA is TGTGCCAGCAGTACCGGAGGCAATGAGCAGTTCTTC. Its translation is CASSTGGNEQFF.

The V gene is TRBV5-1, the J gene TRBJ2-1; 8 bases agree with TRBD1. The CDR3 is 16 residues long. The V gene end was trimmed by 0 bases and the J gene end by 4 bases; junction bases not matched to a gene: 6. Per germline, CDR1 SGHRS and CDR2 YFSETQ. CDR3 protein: CASSLVPGQAYNEQFF. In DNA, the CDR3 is TGCGCCAGCAGCTTGGTTCCGGGACAGGCGTACAATGAGCAGTTCTTC.

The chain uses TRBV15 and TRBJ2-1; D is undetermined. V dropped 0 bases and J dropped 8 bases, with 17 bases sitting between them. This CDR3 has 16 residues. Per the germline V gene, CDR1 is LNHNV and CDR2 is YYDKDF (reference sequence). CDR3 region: CATSRDLISLQYEQFF. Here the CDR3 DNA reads TGTGCCACCAGCAGAGATTTGATAAGCTTACAATATGAGCAGTTCTTC.

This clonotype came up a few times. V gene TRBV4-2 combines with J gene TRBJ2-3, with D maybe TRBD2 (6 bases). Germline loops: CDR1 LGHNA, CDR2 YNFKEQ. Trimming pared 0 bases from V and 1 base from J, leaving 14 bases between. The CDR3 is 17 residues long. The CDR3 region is CASSQEFSQRGTDTQYF. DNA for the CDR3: TGTGCCAGCAGCCAAGAGTTTTCGCAGCGGGGCACAGATACGCAGTATTTT.

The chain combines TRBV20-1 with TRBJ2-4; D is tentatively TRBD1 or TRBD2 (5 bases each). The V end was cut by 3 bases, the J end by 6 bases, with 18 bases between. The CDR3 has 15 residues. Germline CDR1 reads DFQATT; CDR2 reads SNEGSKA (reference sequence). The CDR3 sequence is CSASEAVGDRNIQYF. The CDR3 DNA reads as TGCAGTGCTAGTGAAGCTGTGGGGGACCGAAACATTCAGTACTTC.

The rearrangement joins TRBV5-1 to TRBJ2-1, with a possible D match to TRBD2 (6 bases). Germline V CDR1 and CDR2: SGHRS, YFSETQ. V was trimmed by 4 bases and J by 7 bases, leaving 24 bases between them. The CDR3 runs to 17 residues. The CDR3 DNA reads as TGCGCCAGCAGCAGGGGAGGCGCGGACTTAAGATGGAATGAGCAGTTCTTC. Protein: CASSRGGADLRWNEQFF.

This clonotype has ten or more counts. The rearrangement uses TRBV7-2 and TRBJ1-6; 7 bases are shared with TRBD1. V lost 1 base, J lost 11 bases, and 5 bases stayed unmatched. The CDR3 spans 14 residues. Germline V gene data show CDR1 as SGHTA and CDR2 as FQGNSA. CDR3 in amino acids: CASSLDRGAPPLHF. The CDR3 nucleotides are TGTGCCAGCAGCTTAGACAGGGGCGCCCCACCCCTCCACTTT.

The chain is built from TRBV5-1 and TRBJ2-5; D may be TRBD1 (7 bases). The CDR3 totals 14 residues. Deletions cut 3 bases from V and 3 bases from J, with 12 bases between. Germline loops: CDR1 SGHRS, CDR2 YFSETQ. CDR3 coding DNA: TGCGCCAGCAGCTGGGGGGACAGAGAAGAGACCCAGTACTTC. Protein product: CASSWGDREETQYF.

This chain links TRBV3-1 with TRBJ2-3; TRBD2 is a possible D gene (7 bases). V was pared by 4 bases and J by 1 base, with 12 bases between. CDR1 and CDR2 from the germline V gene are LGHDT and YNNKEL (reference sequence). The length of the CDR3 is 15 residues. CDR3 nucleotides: TGTGCCAGCAGCCGCCCGGGGGGCCGCACAGATACGCAGTATTTT. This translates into CASSRPGGRTDTQYF.

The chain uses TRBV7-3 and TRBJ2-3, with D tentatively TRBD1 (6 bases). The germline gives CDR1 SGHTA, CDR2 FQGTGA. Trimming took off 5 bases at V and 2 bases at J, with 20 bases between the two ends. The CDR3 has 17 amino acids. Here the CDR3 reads CASSLWGRRFHTDTQYF. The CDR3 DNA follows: TGTGCCAGCAGCCTCTGGGGGCGACGCTTTCACACAGATACGCAGTATTTT.

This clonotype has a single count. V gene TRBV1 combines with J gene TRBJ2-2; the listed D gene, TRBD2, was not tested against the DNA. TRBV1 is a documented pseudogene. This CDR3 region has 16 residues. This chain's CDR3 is CTSSQDASEGTGELFF. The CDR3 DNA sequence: TGCACCAGCAGCCAAGACGCCAGCGAGGGTACCGGGGAGCTGTTTTTT.

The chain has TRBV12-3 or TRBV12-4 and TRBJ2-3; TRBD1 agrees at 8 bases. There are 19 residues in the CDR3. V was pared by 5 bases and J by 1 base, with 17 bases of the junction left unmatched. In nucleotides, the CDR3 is TGTGCCAGCAGTCCCCGGATCAAAGCGACAGGGGTAGGCACAGATACGCAGTATTTT. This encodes CASSPRIKATGVGTDTQYF.

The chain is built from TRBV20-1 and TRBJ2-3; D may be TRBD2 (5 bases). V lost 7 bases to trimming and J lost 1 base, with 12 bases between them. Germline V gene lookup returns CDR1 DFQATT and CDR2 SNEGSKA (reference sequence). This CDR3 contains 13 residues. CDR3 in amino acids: CSEPSPGTDTQYF. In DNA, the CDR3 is TGCAGTGAACCTAGCCCCGGCACAGATACGCAGTATTTT.

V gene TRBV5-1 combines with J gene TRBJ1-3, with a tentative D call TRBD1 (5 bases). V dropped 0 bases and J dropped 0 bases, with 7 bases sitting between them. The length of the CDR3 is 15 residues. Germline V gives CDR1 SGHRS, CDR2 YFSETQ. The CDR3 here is CASSLDGGSGNTIYF. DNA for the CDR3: TGCGCCAGCAGCTTGGACGGGGGCTCTGGAAACACCATATATTTT.

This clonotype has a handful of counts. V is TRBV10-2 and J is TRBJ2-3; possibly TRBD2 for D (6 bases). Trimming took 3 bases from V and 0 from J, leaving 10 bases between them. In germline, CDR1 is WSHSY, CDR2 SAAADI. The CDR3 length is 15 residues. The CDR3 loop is CASSDAGFSTDTQYF. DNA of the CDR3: TGCGCCAGCAGTGACGCGGGGTTCAGCACAGATACGCAGTATTTT.

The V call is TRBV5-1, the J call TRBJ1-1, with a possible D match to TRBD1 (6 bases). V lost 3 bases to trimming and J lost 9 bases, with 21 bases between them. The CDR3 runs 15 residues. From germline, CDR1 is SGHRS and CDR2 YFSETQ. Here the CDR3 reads CASSSGGDTGSKAFF. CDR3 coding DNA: TGCGCCAGCAGCTCTGGTGGGGACACAGGGTCCAAAGCTTTCTTT.

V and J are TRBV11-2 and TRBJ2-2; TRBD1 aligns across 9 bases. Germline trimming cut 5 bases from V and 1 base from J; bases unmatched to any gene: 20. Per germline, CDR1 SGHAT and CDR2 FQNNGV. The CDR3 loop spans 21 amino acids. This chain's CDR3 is CASSTRTGAIMANKNTGELFF. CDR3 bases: TGTGCCAGCAGCACCAGGACAGGGGCTATTATGGCCAACAAGAACACCGGGGAGCTGTTTTTT.

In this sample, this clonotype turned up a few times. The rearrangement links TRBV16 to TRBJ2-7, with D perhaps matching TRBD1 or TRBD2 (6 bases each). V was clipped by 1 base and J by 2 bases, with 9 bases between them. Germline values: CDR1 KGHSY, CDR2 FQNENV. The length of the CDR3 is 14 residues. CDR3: CASSQYGGTYEQYF. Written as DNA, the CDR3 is TGTGCCAGCAGCCAATACGGGGGCACCTACGAGCAGTACTTC. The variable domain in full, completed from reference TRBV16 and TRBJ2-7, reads GEEVAQTPKHLVRGEGQKAKLYCAPIKGHSYVFWYQQVLKNEFKFLISFQNENVFDETGMPKERFSAKCLPNSPCSLEIQATKLEDSAVYFCASSQYGGTYEQYFGPGTRLTVT.

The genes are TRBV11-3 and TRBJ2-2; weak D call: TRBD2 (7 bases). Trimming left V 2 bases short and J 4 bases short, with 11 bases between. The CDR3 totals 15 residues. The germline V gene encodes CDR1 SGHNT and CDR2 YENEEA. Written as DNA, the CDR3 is TGTGCCAGCAGCTTACACAGGGAGGGCACCGGGGAGCTGTTTTTT. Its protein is CASSLHREGTGELFF.

The CDR3 bases are TGTGCCAGCAGCCGCGGACAGGGCCGGGAAAAACTGTTTTTT. Protein: CASSRGQGREKLFF. The rearrangement joins TRBV4-2 to TRBJ1-4, with 8 positions matching TRBD1. After removal of 4 bases from V and 8 bases from J, the junction contained 6 bases not matched to a gene. The germline V gene has CDR1 LGHNA and CDR2 YNFKEQ. This CDR3 is 14 amino acids long.

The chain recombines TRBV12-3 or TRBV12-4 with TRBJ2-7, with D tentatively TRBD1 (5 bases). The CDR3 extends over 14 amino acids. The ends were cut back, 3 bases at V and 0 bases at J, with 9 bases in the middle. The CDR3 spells CASSFSGISYEQYF. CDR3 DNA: TGTGCCAGCAGTTTCTCAGGGATCTCCTACGAGCAGTACTTC.